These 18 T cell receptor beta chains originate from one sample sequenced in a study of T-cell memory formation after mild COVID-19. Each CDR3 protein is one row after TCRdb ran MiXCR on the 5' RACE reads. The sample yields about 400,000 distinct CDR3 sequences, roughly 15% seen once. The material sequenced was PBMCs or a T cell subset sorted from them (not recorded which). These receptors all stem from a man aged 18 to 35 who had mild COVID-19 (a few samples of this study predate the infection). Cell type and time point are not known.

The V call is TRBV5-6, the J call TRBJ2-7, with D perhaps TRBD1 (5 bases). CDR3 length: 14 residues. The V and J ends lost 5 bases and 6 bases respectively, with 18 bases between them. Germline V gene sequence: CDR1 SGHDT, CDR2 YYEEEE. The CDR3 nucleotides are TGTGCCAGCAGGCCATCAGGGTTCCTACTCGAGCAGTACTTC. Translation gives CASRPSGFLLEQYF. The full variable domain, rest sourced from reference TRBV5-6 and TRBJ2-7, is DAGVTQSPTHLIKTRGQQVTLRCSPKSGHDTVSWYQQALGQGPQFIFQYYEEEERQRGNFPDRFSGHQFPNYSSELNVNALLLGDSALYLCASRPSGFLLEQYFGPGTRLTVT.

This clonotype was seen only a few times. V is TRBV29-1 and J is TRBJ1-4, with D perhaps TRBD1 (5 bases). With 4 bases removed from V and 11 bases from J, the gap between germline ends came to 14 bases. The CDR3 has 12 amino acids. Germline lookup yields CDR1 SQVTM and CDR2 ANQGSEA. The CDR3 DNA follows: TGCAGCGTTGGCCCCGAAGGGGAGAAACTGTTTTTT. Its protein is CSVGPEGEKLFF.

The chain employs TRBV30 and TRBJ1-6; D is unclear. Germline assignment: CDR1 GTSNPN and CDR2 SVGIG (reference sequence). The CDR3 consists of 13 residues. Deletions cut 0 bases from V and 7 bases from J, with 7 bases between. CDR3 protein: CAWSVLENSPLHF. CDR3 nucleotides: TGTGCCTGGAGTGTACTTGAGAATTCACCCCTCCACTTT.

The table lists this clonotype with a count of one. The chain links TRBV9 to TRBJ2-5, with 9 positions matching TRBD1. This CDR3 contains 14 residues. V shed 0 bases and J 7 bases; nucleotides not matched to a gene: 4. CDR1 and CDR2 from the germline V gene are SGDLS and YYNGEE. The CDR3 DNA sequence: TGTGCCAGCAGCGTAGGGACAGGGGAGGCGACCCAGTACTTC. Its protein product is CASSVGTGEATQYF.

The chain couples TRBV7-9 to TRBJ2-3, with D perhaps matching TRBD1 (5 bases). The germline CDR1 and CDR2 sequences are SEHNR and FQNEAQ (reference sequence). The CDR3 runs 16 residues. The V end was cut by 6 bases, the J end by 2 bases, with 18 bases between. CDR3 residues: CASRYLSGKLTDTQYF. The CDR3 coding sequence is TGTGCCAGCAGGTATCTCTCAGGGAAGCTCACAGATACGCAGTATTTT.

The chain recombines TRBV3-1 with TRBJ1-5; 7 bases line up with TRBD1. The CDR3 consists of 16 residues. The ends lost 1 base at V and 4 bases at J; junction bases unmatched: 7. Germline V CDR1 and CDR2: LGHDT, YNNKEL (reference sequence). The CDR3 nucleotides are TGTGCCAGCAGCCAAGCCACAGGGGAGGGAAATCAGCCCCAGCATTTT. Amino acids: CASSQATGEGNQPQHF.

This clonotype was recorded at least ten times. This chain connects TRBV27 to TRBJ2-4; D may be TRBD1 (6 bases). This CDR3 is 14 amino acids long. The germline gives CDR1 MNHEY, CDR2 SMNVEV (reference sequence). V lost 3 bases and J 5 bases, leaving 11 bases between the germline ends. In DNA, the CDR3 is TGTGCCAGCAGTTTTACAGGGACGGAAAACATTCAGTACTTC. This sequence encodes CASSFTGTENIQYF.

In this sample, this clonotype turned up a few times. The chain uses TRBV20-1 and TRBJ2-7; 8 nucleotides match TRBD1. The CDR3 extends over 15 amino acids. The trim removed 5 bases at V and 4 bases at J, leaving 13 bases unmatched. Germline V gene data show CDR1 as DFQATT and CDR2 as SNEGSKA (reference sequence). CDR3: CSAPYFNRGVYEQYF. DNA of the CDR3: TGCAGTGCTCCGTACTTTAACAGGGGGGTGTACGAGCAGTACTTC.

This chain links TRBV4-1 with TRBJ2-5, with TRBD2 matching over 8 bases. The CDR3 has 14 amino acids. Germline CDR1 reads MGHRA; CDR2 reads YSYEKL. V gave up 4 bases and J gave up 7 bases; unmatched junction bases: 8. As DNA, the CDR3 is TGCGCCAGCAGCCTGGACCGGGAGGGCGGGACCCAGTACTTC. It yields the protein CASSLDREGGTQYF.

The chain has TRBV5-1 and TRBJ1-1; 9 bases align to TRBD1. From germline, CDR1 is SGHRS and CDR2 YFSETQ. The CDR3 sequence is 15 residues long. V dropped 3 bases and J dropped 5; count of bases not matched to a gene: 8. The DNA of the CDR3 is TGCGCCAGCAGCTCAAGGACAGGGGATGGAACTGAAGCTTTCTTT. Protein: CASSSRTGDGTEAFF.

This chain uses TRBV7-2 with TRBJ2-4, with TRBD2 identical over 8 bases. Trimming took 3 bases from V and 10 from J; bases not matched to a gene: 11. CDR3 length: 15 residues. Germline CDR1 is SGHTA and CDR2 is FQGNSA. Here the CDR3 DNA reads TGTGCCAGCAGCTTTTTATCGGGGGGGGCCAGTATTCAGTACTTC. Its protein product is CASSFLSGGASIQYF.

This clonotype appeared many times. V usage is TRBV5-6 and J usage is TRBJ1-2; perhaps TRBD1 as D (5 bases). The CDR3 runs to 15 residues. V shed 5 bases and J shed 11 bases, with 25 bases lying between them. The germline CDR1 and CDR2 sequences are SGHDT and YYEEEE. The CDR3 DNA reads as TGTGCCAGCAGGAAACAGGACTTATACGTACTAAGTTACACCTTC. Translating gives CASRKQDLYVLSYTF.

The CDR3 loop is CSARAERLAGTQDTGELFF. The CDR3 nucleotides are TGCAGTGCTAGGGCTGAGAGGCTAGCGGGGACGCAGGACACCGGGGAGCTGTTTTTT. The chain links TRBV20-1 to TRBJ2-2; TRBD2 matches 9 bases. The germline V gene has CDR1 DFQATT and CDR2 SNEGSKA (reference sequence). V lost 3 bases and J lost 3; bases outside the gene matches: 17. The CDR3 has 19 residues.

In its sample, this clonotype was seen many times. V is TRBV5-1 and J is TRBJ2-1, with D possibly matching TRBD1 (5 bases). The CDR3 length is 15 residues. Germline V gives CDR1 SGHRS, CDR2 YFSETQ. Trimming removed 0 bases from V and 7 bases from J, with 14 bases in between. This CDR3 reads CASSLEGATENEQFF. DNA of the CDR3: TGCGCCAGCAGCTTGGAAGGGGCTACTGAGAATGAGCAGTTCTTC. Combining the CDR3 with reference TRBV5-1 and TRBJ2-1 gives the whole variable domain KAGVTQTPRYLIKTRGQQVTLSCSPISGHRSVSWYQQTPGQGLQFLFEYFSETQRNKGNFPGRFSGRQFSNSRSEMNVSTLELGDSALYLCASSLEGATENEQFFGPGTRLTVL.

In nucleotides, the CDR3 is TGCAGTGCTAGAAAGGACAGGGGCGGCAATCAGCCCCAGCATTTT. Protein product: CSARKDRGGNQPQHF. The gene calls are TRBV20-1 and TRBJ1-5; 9 bases align to TRBD1. This CDR3 has 15 residues. Germline loops: CDR1 DFQATT, CDR2 SNEGSKA (reference sequence). With 2 bases clipped from V and 2 bases from J, the junction kept 4 bases outside the gene matches.

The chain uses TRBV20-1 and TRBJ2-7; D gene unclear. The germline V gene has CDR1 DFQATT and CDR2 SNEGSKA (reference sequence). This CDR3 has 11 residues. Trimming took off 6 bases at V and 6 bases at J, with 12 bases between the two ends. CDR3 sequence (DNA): TGCAGTGCGAGAATGGTCGGCGAGCAGTACTTC. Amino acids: CSARMVGEQYF.

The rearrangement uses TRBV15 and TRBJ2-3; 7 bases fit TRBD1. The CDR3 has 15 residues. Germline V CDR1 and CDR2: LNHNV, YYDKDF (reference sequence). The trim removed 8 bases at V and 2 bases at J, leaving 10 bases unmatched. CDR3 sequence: CATVPGTDITDTQYF. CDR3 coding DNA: TGTGCCACCGTCCCCGGGACAGACATCACAGATACGCAGTATTTT.

The CDR3 loop reads CASSLTGGTYEQYV. In DNA form, the CDR3 reads TGTGCCAGCAGTTTAACGGGAGGGACCTACGAGCAGTACGTC. This sequence joins TRBV28 and TRBJ2-7; 8 positions match TRBD2. Losses at the gene ends were 2 bases for V and 2 bases for J; bases not matched to a gene: 2. This CDR3 is built from 14 residues. Germline assignment: CDR1 MDHEN and CDR2 SYDVKM.